The 25 T cell receptor beta chains below all came from one sample that was sequenced in a study of memory CD4+ T cells and cytomegalovirus serostatus. Single viable CD3+CD4+CD8-CD45RO+ cells were sorted as the memory CD4+ T cells. Generated by immunoSEQ multiplex PCR, the TCRdb table keeps only in-frame clones and is missing some. The data contain under 55,000 clones, around four fifths of them singletons. Sequencing used memory CD4+ T cells from blood. These receptors were taken from an adult in good health and CMV-seropositive.

The chain carries TRBV7-9 and TRBJ1-3; no reliable D call. The CDR3 is 14 residues long. CDR1 and CDR2 (germline): SEHNR, FQNEAQ (reference sequence). Trimming shortened V by 2 bases and J by 3 bases, and 8 bases separated the two germline ends. The CDR3 reads CASSLFGVGNTIYF. CDR3 nucleotide sequence: TGTGCCAGCAGCTTATTTGGGGTTGGAAACACCATATATTTT.

This chain joins TRBV7-2 and TRBJ1-5, with D possibly being TRBD1 (6 bases). Trimming removed 5 bases from V and 6 bases from J, with 17 bases in between. The CDR3 runs to 15 residues. CDR1 and CDR2 from the germline V gene are SGHTA and FQGNSA. The CDR3 sequence: CASSLGGAGGQPQHF. The CDR3 bases are TGTGCCAGCAGCCTAGGGGGGGCCGGGGGTCAGCCCCAGCATTTT. The full variable domain, rest sourced from reference TRBV7-2 and TRBJ1-5, is GAGVSQSPSNKVTEKGKDVELRCDPISGHTALYWYRQSLGQGLEFLIYFQGNSAPDKSGLPSDRFSAERTGGSVSTLTIQRTQQEDSAVYLCASSLGGAGGQPQHFGDGTRLSIL.

The count of this clone is one. The rearrangement links TRBV6-1 to TRBJ1-6, with D perhaps TRBD1 (5 bases). Germline lookup yields CDR1 MNHNS and CDR2 SASEGT. Trimming shortened V by 7 bases and J by 5 bases, and 15 bases separated the two germline ends. This CDR3 is 15 amino acids long. The CDR3 sequence is CASTPGLRNNSPLHF. DNA of the CDR3: TGTGCCAGCACTCCGGGACTGCGCAATAATTCACCCCTCCACTTT.

The chain links TRBV7-2 to TRBJ2-5; the D gene is possibly TRBD1 (6 bases). The V end lost 4 bases, the J end lost 1 base, and 13 bases lay between the germline ends. Germline V lookup: CDR1 SGHTA, CDR2 FQGNSA. This CDR3 has 15 amino acids. CDR3 amino acids: CASSSQGTVQETQYF. The CDR3 nucleotides are TGTGCCAGCAGCTCACAGGGTACGGTCCAAGAGACCCAGTACTTC. Filled out from reference TRBV7-2 and TRBJ2-5, the complete variable domain reads GAGVSQSPSNKVTEKGKDVELRCDPISGHTALYWYRQSLGQGLEFLIYFQGNSAPDKSGLPSDRFSAERTGGSVSTLTIQRTQQEDSAVYLCASSSQGTVQETQYFGPGTRLLVL.

There are a few counts of this clone. The chain uses TRBV6-1 and TRBJ2-7; no clear D. This CDR3 comprises 13 residues. CDR1 is MNHNS, CDR2 SASEGT, per germline. Trimming shortened V by 5 bases and J by 0 bases, and 8 bases separated the two germline ends. The CDR3 here is CASSRASSYEQYF. The DNA for the CDR3 is TGTGCCAGCAGTAGGGCGAGCTCCTACGAGCAGTACTTC.

As to this clone: At one of its ends the junction is not consistent with the germline gene, which may arise from a read error. The V call is TRBV6-6, the J call TRBJ2-7, with TRBD2 as a possible D gene (6 bases). This CDR3 has 12 amino acids. Germline V gene lookup returns CDR1 MNHNY and CDR2 SVGAGI (reference sequence). The CDR3 loop reads CASSSNGGSPIF. CDR3 bases: TGTGCCAGCAGTTCCAATGGAGGGAGCCCCATTTTC.

The genes are TRBV5-6 and TRBJ2-3; D assignment may be TRBD1 or TRBD2 (5 bases each). Germline V gene data show CDR1 as SGHDT and CDR2 as YYEEEE. The CDR3 runs 16 residues. The V gene lost 0 bases and the J gene lost 2 bases, with 13 bases spanning the gap. This CDR3 is CASSLVPGTATDTQYF. The CDR3 coding sequence is TGTGCCAGCAGCTTGGTTCCGGGGACGGCCACAGATACGCAGTATTTT.

V usage is TRBV5-5 and J usage is TRBJ2-6; D not certain. CDR1 and CDR2 from the germline V gene are SGHKS and YYEKEE (reference sequence). V lost 1 base and J 0 bases, leaving 5 bases between the germline ends. The CDR3 consists of 15 residues. The CDR3 nucleotides are TGTGCCAGCAGCTTGAGTATCTCTGGGGCCAACGTCCTGACTTTC. Residues: CASSLSISGANVLTF.

The chain's CDR3 is CAISSSSGANVLTF. Here the CDR3 DNA reads TGTGCCATCAGTTCCAGCTCTGGGGCCAACGTCCTGACTTTC. The chain carries TRBV10-3 and TRBJ2-6; D remains ambiguous. Germline CDR1 ENHRY, CDR2 SYGVKD. The CDR3 consists of 14 residues. V was cut by 5 bases and J by 0 bases, with 5 bases left in between.

The genes are TRBV18 and TRBJ2-7, with D perhaps TRBD1 (6 bases). The V and J ends lost 5 bases and 2 bases respectively, with 16 bases between them. The CDR3 sequence is 15 residues long. Per the germline V gene, CDR1 is KGHSH and CDR2 is LQKENI. The CDR3 is CASSEQGHQTYEQYF. Here the CDR3 DNA reads TGTGCCAGCTCAGAACAGGGACACCAAACCTACGAGCAGTACTTC.

The V and J genes are TRBV5-1 and TRBJ2-7; 9 bases map to TRBD2. There are 14 residues in the CDR3. J lost 2 bases, V lost 7 bases, and 7 bases had no gene match. Germline loops: CDR1 SGHRS, CDR2 YFSETQ. CDR3 protein: CASARTSETYEQYF. The DNA of the CDR3 is TGCGCCAGCGCCCGGACTAGCGAAACCTACGAGCAGTACTTC.

This clone was observed a single time. The chain is built from TRBV2 and TRBJ1-2, with 10 bases aligning to TRBD1. V trimming: 10 bases; J trimming: 5 bases; junction bases outside the gene matches: 7. The germline V gene encodes CDR1 SNHLY and CDR2 FYNNEI. The CDR3 runs 13 residues. CDR3 in amino acids: CATRQGADYGYTF. The CDR3 DNA is TGTGCCACCAGACAGGGGGCTGATTATGGCTACACCTTC.

In nucleotides, the CDR3 is TGTGCCAGCATTATTGACGGTGGGAATGGGAACGAGCAGTACTTC. It specifies CASIIDGGNGNEQYF. The chain couples TRBV6-1 to TRBJ2-7; D gene unclear. Germline assignment: CDR1 MNHNS and CDR2 SASEGT. CDR3 length equals 15 residues. Between the trimmed V and J ends, which lost 7 bases and 5 bases, there was a span of 21 bases.

J is TRBJ2-7 and V is TRBV6-1, with 8 nucleotides matching TRBD2. Germline V gene lookup returns CDR1 MNHNS and CDR2 SASEGT. The CDR3 spans 13 residues. Unmatched junction bases numbered 3, after V lost 5 bases and J lost 3 bases. CDR3 in DNA: TGTGCCAGCAGTCGGGGGGGCGACTACGAGCAGTACTTC. Translation gives CASSRGGDYEQYF.

This clone was seen only once. The chain uses TRBV5-5 and TRBJ1-1; weak D call: TRBD1 (5 bases). Germline V CDR1 and CDR2: SGHKS, YYEKEE (reference sequence). The CDR3 runs to 13 residues. Trimming shortened V by 5 bases and J by 6 bases, and 14 bases separated the two germline ends. CDR3: CASSPGVIPEAFF. DNA of the CDR3: TGTGCCAGCAGTCCGGGGGTGATCCCTGAAGCTTTCTTT.

V and J are TRBV7-2 and TRBJ2-5; TRBD2 matches 11 bases. CDR3 length equals 16 residues. Germline-derived CDR1 and CDR2 are SGHTA and FQGNSA. V was clipped by 0 bases and J by 5 bases; unmatched bases: 5. The chain's CDR3 is CASSLARTSGRETQYF. CDR3 coding DNA: TGTGCCAGCAGCTTAGCCCGGACTAGCGGGCGGGAGACCCAGTACTTC. The complete variable domain, with remaining parts taken from reference TRBV7-2 and TRBJ2-5, reads GAGVSQSPSNKVTEKGKDVELRCDPISGHTALYWYRQSLGQGLEFLIYFQGNSAPDKSGLPSDRFSAERTGGSVSTLTIQRTQQEDSAVYLCASSLARTSGRETQYFGPGTRLLVL.

This clone was recorded only once. The rearrangement joins TRBV28 to TRBJ2-7, with 9 bases fitting TRBD2. The ends lost 6 bases at V and 3 bases at J; junction bases unmatched: 6. The CDR3 has 14 amino acids. CDR1 is MDHEN and CDR2 is SYDVKM in the germline V gene. The CDR3 loop reads CASSGAGGLYEQYF. The CDR3 nucleotides read TGTGCCAGCAGCGGAGCGGGAGGCCTCTACGAGCAGTACTTC. The entire variable domain, with the rest obtained from reference TRBV28 and TRBJ2-7, is as follows: DVKVTQSSRYLVKRTGEKVFLECVQDMDHENMFWYRQDPGLGLRLIYFSYDVKMKEKGDIPEGYSVSREKKERFSLILESASTNQTSMYLCASSGAGGLYEQYFGPGTRLTVT.

The chain joins TRBV30 to TRBJ2-5; 7 bases are shared with TRBD2. The germline V gene encodes CDR1 GTSNPN and CDR2 SVGIG (reference sequence). The CDR3 runs 14 residues. V dropped 8 bases and J dropped 2; count of bases not matched to a gene: 11. The CDR3, as DNA: TGTGCCGGGCTCGGGGCTAGCGGACAAGAGACCCAGTACTTC. Amino acid sequence: CAGLGASGQETQYF.

This clone occurred a few times. The CDR3 is CASSSQGQGSQPQHF. The CDR3 DNA reads TGTGCCAGCAGCTCCCAGGGACAGGGTAGTCAGCCCCAGCATTTT. The V gene is TRBV2, the J gene TRBJ1-5; 9 positions match TRBD1. Germline V gene lookup returns CDR1 SNHLY and CDR2 FYNNEI. Trimming at V came to 6 bases and at J to 6 bases, leaving 9 bases not matched to a gene. The CDR3 is 15 amino acids.

This clone was counted between two and nine times. This rearrangement joins TRBV9 to TRBJ2-7; 7 bases fit TRBD1. CDR1 is SGDLS, CDR2 YYNGEE, per germline. V trimming: 0 bases; J trimming: 1 base; junction bases outside the gene matches: 7. The CDR3 has 16 amino acids. In DNA form, the CDR3 reads TGTGCCAGCAGCGTAGAACCCGGGACAGTTTCCTACGAGCAGTACTTC. This translates into CASSVEPGTVSYEQYF. Combining the CDR3 with reference TRBV9 and TRBJ2-7 gives the whole variable domain DSGVTQTPKHLITATGQRVTLRCSPRSGDLSVYWYQQSLDQGLQFLIQYYNGEERAKGNILERFSAQQFPDLHSELNLSSLELGDSALYFCASSVEPGTVSYEQYFGPGTRLTVT.

This clone was counted between two and nine times. The chain joins TRBV28 to TRBJ1-1; 8 bases are shared with TRBD1. This CDR3 is built from 15 residues. J gave up 0 bases and V 6 bases, and 6 bases lay outside the gene matches. Germline values: CDR1 MDHEN, CDR2 SYDVKM. The CDR3 DNA is TGTGCCAGCAGACCGCGACAGGGGCTGAACACTGAAGCTTTCTTT. Translated: CASRPRQGLNTEAFF. The whole variable domain, filled in from reference TRBV28 and TRBJ1-1, reads DVKVTQSSRYLVKRTGEKVFLECVQDMDHENMFWYRQDPGLGLRLIYFSYDVKMKEKGDIPEGYSVSREKKERFSLILESASTNQTSMYLCASRPRQGLNTEAFFGQGTRLTVV.

The CDR3 loop is CASGPRRAVVGYTF. As DNA, the CDR3 is TGTGCCAGCGGCCCCCGGAGAGCGGTTGTGGGCTACACCTTC. This chain uses TRBV25-1 with TRBJ1-2; no definite D call. The CDR3 is made up of 14 amino acids. Trimming stripped 8 bases from V and 8 bases from J, with 21 bases between. Per germline, CDR1 MGHDK and CDR2 SYGVNS.

A single count supports this clone. The rearrangement joins TRBV29-1 to TRBJ2-3; D remains unclear. Germline CDR1 and CDR2: SQVTM and ANQGSEA. With 5 bases removed from V and 4 bases from J, the gap between germline ends came to 7 bases. This CDR3 has 11 residues. CDR3 sequence reads: CSVSSADTQYF. The DNA for the CDR3 is TGCAGCGTTTCAAGCGCAGATACGCAGTATTTT.

The genes are TRBV5-1 and TRBJ2-7; tentatively, D is TRBD1 (6 bases). The CDR3 is made up of 13 amino acids. The V and J ends lost 0 bases and 7 bases respectively, with 11 bases between them. Germline values: CDR1 SGHRS, CDR2 YFSETQ. The CDR3 DNA is TGCGCCAGCAGCTTGGATACAGGGCGAGAGCAGTACTTC. Translating gives CASSLDTGREQYF. Supplemented by reference TRBV5-1 and TRBJ2-7, the full variable domain reads KAGVTQTPRYLIKTRGQQVTLSCSPISGHRSVSWYQQTPGQGLQFLFEYFSETQRNKGNFPGRFSGRQFSNSRSEMNVSTLELGDSALYLCASSLDTGREQYFGPGTRLTVT.

This chain joins TRBV7-2 and TRBJ2-1; 10 bases are a match to TRBD2. Trimming removed 5 bases from V and 10 bases from J; junction bases left unmatched: 14. This CDR3 region has 16 residues. The germline gives CDR1 SGHTA, CDR2 FQGNSA. The CDR3 loop is CASSSSGLAIIVEQFF. CDR3 nucleotide sequence: TGTGCCAGCAGCAGCTCGGGACTAGCGATTATCGTGGAGCAGTTCTTC.